The 3 T cell receptor beta chains given below trace back to one sample, sequenced in a study of blood T cell repertoires in COVID-19. Some clones are missing from TCRdb's copy, which holds only in-frame ones; the method was immunoSEQ multiplex PCR. This sample has 300,000 to 450,000 clones, with approximately 90% found just once. Sequences were obtained from peripheral blood. Every receptor here comes from a woman aged 55-70 years with COVID-19, enrolled during active disease.

This sequence joins TRBV14 and TRBJ1-5; 7 bases map to TRBD1. Germline CDR1 is SGHDN and CDR2 is FVKESK. The CDR3 consists of 13 residues. V trimming: 4 bases; J trimming: 4 bases; junction bases outside the gene matches: 1. The chain's CDR3 is CASSRQGNQPQHF. The CDR3 DNA is TGTGCCAGCAGCCGACAGGGTAATCAGCCCCAGCATTTT.

The V call is TRBV5-1, the J call TRBJ2-5, with 10 positions matching TRBD2. Per germline, CDR1 SGHRS and CDR2 YFSETQ. The J segment lost 2 bases and the V segment lost 4 bases, leaving 5 bases of the junction unmatched. There are 15 residues in the CDR3. CDR3 in amino acids: CASSLMTSGQETQYF. CDR3 bases: TGCGCCAGCAGCCTAATGACTAGCGGGCAAGAGACCCAGTACTTC.

V is TRBV5-1 and J is TRBJ2-7; tentatively, D is TRBD1 (6 bases). This CDR3 has 16 amino acids. The V end lost 0 bases, the J end lost 0 bases, and 13 bases lay between the germline ends. Germline assignment: CDR1 SGHRS and CDR2 YFSETQ. The CDR3 here is CASSLARGTSSYEQYF. The CDR3 nucleotides read TGCGCCAGCAGCTTGGCCAGGGGAACGAGCTCCTACGAGCAGTACTTC. The whole variable domain, filled in from reference TRBV5-1 and TRBJ2-7, reads KAGVTQTPRYLIKTRGQQVTLSCSPISGHRSVSWYQQTPGQGLQFLFEYFSETQRNKGNFPGRFSGRQFSNSRSEMNVSTLELGDSALYLCASSLARGTSSYEQYFGPGTRLTVT.